This T cell receptor (beta chain) was recovered during a study of shared clonotypes between healthy human individuals. Study-wide findings and caveats: A handful of donors shared approximately 5% of their naive CD4 clonotypes.

All donors were healthy HIV-negative adults lacking recent acute infections or vaccinations. A word on this clone: The target antigen is unknown.

CDR3 length: 14 amino acids. Between the trimmed V and J ends, which lost 5 bases and 1 base, there was a span of 12 bases. Germline values: CDR1 SGHTA, CDR2 FQGNSA. Researchers divided each subset's genomic DNA evenly across several immunoSEQ plates. Original data processing: Junction-only immunoSEQ sequences carried no quality scores, so filtering differed. Sequenced by immunoSEQ multiplex PCR; TCRdb stores in-frame clones only, minus some. V and J calls plus clone size are reproduced from that table; the DNA served to infer D and trimming. The table has over a million clones, 78% seen once. This chain links TRBV7-2 with TRBJ2-7, with D possibly matching TRBD1 (6 bases). Material: memory CD4+ T cells from PBMCs. The subset is: CD45RA-negative fraction. The receptor was derived from a man aged 18 to 30 in good health. Some clones in this sample may be carry-over from other donors' samples. The CDR3 loop is CASSEPGHSYEQYF. CDR3 nucleotide sequence: TGTGCCAGCAGCGAACCGGGACATTCCTACGAGCAGTACTTC.